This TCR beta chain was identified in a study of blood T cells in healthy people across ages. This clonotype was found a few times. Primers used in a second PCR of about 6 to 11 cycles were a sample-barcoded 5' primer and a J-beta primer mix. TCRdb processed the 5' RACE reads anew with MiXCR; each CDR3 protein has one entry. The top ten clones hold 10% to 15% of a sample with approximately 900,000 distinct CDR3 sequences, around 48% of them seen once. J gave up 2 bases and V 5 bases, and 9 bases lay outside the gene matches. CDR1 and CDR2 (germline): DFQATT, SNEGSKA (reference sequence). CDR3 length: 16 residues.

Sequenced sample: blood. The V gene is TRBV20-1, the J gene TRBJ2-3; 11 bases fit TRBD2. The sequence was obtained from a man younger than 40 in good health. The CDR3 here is CSAGGGTSGSTDTQYF. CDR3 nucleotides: TGCAGTGCTGGAGGTGGGACTAGCGGATCCACAGATACGCAGTATTTT.